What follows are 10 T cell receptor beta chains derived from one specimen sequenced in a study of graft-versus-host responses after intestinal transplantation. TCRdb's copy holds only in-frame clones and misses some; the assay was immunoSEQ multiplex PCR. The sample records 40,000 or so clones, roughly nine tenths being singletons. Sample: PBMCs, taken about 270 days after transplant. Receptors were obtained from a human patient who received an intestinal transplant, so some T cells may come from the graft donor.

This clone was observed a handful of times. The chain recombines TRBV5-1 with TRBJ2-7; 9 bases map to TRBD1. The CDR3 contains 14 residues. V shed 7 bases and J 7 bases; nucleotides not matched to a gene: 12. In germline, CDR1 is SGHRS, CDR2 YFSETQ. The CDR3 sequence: CASAAGTGLREQYF. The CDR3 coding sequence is TGCGCCAGCGCCGCCGGGACAGGGCTAAGGGAGCAGTACTTC.

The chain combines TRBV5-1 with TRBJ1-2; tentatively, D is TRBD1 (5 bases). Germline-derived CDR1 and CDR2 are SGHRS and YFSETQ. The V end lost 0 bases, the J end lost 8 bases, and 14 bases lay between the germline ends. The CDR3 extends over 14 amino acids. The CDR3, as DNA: TGCGCCAGCAGCTTGGCTAGCTGGGACGGAGGCTACACCTTC. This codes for CASSLASWDGGYTF.

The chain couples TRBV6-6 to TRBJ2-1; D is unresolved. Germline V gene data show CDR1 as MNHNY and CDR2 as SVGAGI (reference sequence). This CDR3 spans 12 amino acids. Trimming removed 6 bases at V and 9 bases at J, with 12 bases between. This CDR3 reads CASRTQEGEQFF. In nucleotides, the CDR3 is TGTGCCAGCAGAACTCAGGAAGGTGAGCAGTTCTTC.

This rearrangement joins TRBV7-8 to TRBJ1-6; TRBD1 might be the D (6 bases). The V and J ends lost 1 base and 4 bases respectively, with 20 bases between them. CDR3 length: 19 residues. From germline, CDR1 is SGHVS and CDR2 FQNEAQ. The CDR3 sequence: CASSLVSRGRGGYNSPLHF. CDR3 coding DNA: TGTGCCAGCAGCTTAGTTAGCAGAGGGCGAGGGGGGTATAATTCACCCCTCCACTTT.

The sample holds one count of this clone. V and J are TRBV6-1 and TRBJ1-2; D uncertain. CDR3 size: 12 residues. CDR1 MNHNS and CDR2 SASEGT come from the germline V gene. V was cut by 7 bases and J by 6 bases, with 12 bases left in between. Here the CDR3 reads CASTGGANGYTF. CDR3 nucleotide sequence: TGTGCCAGCACCGGAGGAGCTAATGGCTACACCTTC.

CDR3 sequence: CASSQGEIQETQYF. DNA of the CDR3: TGCGCCAGCAGCCAGGGGGAGATCCAAGAGACCCAGTACTTC. The rearrangement uses TRBV5-1 and TRBJ2-5, with TRBD1 matching over 7 bases. With 4 bases clipped from V and 1 base from J, the junction kept 4 bases outside the gene matches. Germline V gives CDR1 SGHRS, CDR2 YFSETQ. The CDR3 spans 14 residues.

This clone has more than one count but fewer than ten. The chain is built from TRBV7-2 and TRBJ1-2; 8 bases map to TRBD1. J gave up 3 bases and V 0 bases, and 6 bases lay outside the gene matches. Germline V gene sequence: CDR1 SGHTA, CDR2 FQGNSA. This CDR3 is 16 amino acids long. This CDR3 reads CASSLAPLDRDYGYTF. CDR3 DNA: TGTGCCAGCAGCTTAGCTCCCCTGGACAGGGACTATGGCTACACCTTC.

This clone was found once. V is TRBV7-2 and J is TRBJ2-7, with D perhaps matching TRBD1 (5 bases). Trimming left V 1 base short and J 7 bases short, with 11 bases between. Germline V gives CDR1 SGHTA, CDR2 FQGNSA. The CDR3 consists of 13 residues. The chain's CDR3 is CASSLVQGVEQYF. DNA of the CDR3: TGTGCCAGCAGCTTAGTTCAAGGGGTTGAGCAGTACTTC. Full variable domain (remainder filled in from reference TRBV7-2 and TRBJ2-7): GAGVSQSPSNKVTEKGKDVELRCDPISGHTALYWYRQSLGQGLEFLIYFQGNSAPDKSGLPSDRFSAERTGGSVSTLTIQRTQQEDSAVYLCASSLVQGVEQYFGPGTRLTVT.

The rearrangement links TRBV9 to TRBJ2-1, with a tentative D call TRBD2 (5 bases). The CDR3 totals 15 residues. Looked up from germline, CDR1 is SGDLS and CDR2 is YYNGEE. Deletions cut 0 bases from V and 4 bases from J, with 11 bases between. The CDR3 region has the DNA TGTGCCAGCAGCGTAGCGGGGTTAGGGTACAATGAGCAGTTCTTC. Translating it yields CASSVAGLGYNEQFF.

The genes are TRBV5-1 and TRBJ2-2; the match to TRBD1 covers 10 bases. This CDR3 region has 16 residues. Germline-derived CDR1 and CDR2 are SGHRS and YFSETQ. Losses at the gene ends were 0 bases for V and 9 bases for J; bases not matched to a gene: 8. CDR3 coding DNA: TGCGCCAGCAGCTTGGGGGGACAGGGGAGGCGCAGGGAGCTGTTTTTT. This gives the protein CASSLGGQGRRRELFF.